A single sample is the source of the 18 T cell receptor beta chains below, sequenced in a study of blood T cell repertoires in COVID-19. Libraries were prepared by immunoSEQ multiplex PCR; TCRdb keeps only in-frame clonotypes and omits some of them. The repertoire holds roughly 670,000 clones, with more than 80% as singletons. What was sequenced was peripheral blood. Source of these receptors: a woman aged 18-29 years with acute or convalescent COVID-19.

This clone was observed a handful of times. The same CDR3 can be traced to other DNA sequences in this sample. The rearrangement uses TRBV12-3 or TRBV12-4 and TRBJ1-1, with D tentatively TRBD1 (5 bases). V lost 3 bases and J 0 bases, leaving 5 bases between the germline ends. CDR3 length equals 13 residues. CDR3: CASSLTVNTEAFF. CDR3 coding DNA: TGTGCCAGCAGTTTGACAGTGAACACTGAAGCTTTCTTT.

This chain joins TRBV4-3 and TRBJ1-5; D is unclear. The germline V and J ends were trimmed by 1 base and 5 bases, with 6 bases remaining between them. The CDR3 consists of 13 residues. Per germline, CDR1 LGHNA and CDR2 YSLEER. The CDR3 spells CASSQGTHQPQHF. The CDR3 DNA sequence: TGCGCCAGCAGCCAAGGCACACATCAGCCCCAGCATTTT.

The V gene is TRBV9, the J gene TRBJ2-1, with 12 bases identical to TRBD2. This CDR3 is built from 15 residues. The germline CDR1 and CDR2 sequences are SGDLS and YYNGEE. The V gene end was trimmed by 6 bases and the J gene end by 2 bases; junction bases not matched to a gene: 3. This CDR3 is CASTPSGGAYNEQFF. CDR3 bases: TGTGCCAGCACCCCTAGCGGGGGGGCCTACAATGAGCAGTTCTTC. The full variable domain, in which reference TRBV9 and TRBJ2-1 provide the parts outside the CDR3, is DSGVTQTPKHLITATGQRVTLRCSPRSGDLSVYWYQQSLDQGLQFLIQYYNGEERAKGNILERFSAQQFPDLHSELNLSSLELGDSALYFCASTPSGGAYNEQFFGPGTRLTVL.

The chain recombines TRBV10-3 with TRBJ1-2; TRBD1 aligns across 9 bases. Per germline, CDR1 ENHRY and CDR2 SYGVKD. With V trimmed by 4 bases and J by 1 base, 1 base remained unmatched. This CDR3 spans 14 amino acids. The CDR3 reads CAISGQGVNYGYTF. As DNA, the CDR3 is TGTGCCATCAGTGGACAGGGGGTTAACTATGGCTACACCTTC.

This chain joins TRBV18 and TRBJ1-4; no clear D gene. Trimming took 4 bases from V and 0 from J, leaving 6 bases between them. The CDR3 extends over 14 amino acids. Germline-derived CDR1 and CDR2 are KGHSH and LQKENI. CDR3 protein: CASSLQSTNEKLFF. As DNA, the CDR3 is TGTGCCAGCTCACTCCAGTCAACTAATGAAAAACTGTTTTTT.

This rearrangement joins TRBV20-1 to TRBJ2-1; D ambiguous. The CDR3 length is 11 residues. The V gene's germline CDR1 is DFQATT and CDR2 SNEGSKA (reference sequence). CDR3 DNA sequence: TGCAGCCTCCCAGGCTACAATGAGCAGTTCTTC. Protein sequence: CSLPGYNEQFF.

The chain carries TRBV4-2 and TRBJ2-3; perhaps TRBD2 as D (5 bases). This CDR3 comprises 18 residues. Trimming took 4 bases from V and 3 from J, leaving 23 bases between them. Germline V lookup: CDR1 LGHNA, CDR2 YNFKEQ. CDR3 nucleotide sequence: TGTGCCAGCAGCCCCAGAGGTGGCAACCGGAGGATAACAGATACGCAGTATTTT. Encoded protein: CASSPRGGNRRITDTQYF.

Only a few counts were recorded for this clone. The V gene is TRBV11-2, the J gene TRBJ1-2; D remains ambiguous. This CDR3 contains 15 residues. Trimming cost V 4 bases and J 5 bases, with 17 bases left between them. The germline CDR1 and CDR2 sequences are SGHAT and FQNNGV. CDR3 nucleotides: TGTGCCAGCAGCTCCCCCCGGCACAGCCTTTATGGCTACACCTTC. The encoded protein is CASSSPRHSLYGYTF.

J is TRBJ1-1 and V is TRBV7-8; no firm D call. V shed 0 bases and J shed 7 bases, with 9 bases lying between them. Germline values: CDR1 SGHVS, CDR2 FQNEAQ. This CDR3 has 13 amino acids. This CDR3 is CASSLARGDEAFF. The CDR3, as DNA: TGTGCCAGCAGCTTAGCGAGAGGAGATGAAGCTTTCTTT.

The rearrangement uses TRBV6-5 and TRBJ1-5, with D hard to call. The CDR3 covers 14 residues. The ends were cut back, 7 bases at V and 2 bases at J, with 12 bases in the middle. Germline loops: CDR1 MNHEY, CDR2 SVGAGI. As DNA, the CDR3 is TGTGCCAGCATTACGACGGAGGGCAATCAGCCCCAGCATTTT. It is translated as CASITTEGNQPQHF.

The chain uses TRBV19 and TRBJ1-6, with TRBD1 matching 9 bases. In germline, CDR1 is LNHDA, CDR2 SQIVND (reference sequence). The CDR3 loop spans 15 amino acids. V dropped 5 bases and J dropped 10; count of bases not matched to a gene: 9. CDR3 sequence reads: CASSPGQGLLSPLHF. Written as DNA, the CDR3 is TGTGCCAGTAGTCCGGGACAGGGCTTATTATCACCCCTCCACTTT. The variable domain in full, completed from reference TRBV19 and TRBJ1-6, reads DGGITQSPKYLFRKEGQNVTLSCEQNLNHDAMYWYRQDPGQGLRLIYYSQIVNDFQKGDIAEGYSVSREKKESFPLTVTSAQKNPTAFYLCASSPGQGLLSPLHFGNGTRLTVT.

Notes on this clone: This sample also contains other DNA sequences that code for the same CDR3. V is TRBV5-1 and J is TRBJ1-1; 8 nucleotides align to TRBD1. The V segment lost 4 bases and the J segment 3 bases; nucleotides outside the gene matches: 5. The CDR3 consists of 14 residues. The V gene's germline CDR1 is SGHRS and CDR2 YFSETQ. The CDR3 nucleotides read TGCGCCAGCAGCCCCAGGGGGCGGGACACTGAAGCTTTCTTT. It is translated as CASSPRGRDTEAFF.

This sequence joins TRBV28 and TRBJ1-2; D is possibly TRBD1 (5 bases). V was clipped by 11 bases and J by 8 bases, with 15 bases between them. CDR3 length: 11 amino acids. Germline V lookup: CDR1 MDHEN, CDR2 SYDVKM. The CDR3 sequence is CAWGRRVGYTF. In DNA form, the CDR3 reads TGTGCCTGGGGCCGGAGGGTAGGCTACACCTTC.

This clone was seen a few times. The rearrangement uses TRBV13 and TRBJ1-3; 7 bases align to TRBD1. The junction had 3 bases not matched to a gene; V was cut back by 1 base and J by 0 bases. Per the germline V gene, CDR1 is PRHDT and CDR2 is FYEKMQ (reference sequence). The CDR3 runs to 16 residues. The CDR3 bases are TGTGCCAGCAGCTTAGAGGGGGCTCTCTCTGGAAACACCATATATTTT. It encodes CASSLEGALSGNTIYF.

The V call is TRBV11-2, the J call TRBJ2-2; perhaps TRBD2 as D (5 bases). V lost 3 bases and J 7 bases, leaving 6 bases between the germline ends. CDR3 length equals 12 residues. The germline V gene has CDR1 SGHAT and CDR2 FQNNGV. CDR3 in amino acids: CASSFRDGELFF. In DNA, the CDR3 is TGTGCCAGCAGCTTCCGGGACGGGGAGCTGTTTTTT. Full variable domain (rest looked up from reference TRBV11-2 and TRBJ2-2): EAGVAQSPRYKIIEKRQSVAFWCNPISGHATLYWYQQILGQGPKLLIQFQNNGVVDDSQLPKDRFSAERLKGVDSTLKIQPAKLEDSAVYLCASSFRDGELFFGEGSRLTVL.

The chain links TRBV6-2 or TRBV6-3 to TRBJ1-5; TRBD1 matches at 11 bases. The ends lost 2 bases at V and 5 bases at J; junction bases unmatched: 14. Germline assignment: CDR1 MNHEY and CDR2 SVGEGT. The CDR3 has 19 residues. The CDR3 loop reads CASSYRRTGGPQYDQPQHF. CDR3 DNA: TGTGCCAGCAGTTACAGAAGGACAGGGGGCCCCCAATACGATCAGCCCCAGCATTTT.

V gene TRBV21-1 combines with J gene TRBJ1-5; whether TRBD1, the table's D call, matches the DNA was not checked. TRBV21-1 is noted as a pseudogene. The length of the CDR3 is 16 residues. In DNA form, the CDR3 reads TGTGCCAGCAGCGATACAGGGGGCCCCCCTAATCAGCCCCAGCATTTT. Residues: CASSDTGGPPNQPQHF.

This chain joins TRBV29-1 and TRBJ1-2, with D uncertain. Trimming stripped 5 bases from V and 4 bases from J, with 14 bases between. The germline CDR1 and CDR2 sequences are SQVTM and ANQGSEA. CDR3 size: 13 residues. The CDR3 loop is CSVSDTFPYGYTF. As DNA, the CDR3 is TGCAGCGTTTCAGACACCTTCCCCTATGGCTACACCTTC.